The source of this T cell receptor (beta chain) is a study of blood T cell repertoires in COVID-19. The protocol was immunoSEQ multiplex PCR, while the TCRdb copy is restricted to in-frame clones and leaves out a portion. Seen here are around 130,000 clones, over 75% observed once, and the top ten hold approximately 4.9%. V was pared by 7 bases and J by 10 bases, with 17 bases between. CDR3 size: 14 residues. From germline, CDR1 is MNHEY and CDR2 SVGAGI. The chain links TRBV6-5 to TRBJ1-6; D possibly corresponds to TRBD1 (5 bases). The receptor comes from a woman aged 70-85 years with acute or convalescent COVID-19. Sequences were obtained from peripheral blood. The chain's CDR3 is CASTFDRSGSPLHF. Written as DNA, the CDR3 is TGTGCCAGCACTTTCGACAGAAGTGGGTCACCCCTCCACTTT.